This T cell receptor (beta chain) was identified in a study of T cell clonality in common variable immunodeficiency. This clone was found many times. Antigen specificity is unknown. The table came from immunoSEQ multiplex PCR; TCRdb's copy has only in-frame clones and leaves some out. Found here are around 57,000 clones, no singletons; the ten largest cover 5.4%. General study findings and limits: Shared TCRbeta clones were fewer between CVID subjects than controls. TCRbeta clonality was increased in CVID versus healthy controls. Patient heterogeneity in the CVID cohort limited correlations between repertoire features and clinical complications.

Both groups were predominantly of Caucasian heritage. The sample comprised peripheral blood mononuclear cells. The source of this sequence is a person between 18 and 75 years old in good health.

The chain's CDR3 is CASTETGGQLTEAFF. The sequenced part of the CDR3 DNA is TGTGCCAGCACTGAGACCGGGGGACAGCTCACTGAA. The chain is built from TRBV6-1 and TRBJ1-1; 7 nucleotides match TRBD1. The read falls 3 residues short of the CDR3 end, and the missing part is taken from the germline J gene. Germline V gene data show CDR1 as MNHNS and CDR2 as SASEGT. This CDR3 has 15 residues. V shed 7 bases, J shed 4 bases, and the junction held 12 bases outside the gene matches.